This record covers a single TCR beta chain. Sequencing was performed with immunoSEQ multiplex PCR; in TCRdb, only in-frame clones are kept and a portion is missing. Of about 120,000 clones detected, 70% to 90% appear once; the ten largest clones hold less than 3%. CDR1 is LNHDA and CDR2 is SQIVND in the germline V gene (reference sequence). The V segment lost 7 bases and the J segment 11 bases; nucleotides outside the gene matches: 12. CDR3 length: 13 amino acids. This specimen belongs to a study of control samples from healthy donors and cancer patients. This sequence joins TRBV19 and TRBJ2-3, with 7 bases identical to TRBD1. This TCR was recovered from a woman aged 70 to 79 in good health. Sequencing was carried out using blood. CDR3 sequence reads: CASTRDSKVGQYF. In nucleotides, the CDR3 is TGTGCCAGTACAAGGGACAGTAAGGTTGGGCAGTATTTT. The variable domain in full, completed from reference TRBV19 and TRBJ2-3, reads DGGITQSPKYLFRKEGQNVTLSCEQNLNHDAMYWYRQDPGQGLRLIYYSQIVNDFQKGDIAEGYSVSREKKESFPLTVTSAQKNPTAFYLCASTRDSKVGQYFGPGTRLTVL.